Reported below is one TCR beta chain. Autoimmune disease history or systemic immunosuppression led to patients being barred. The data derive from a study of OX40 agonist ivuxolimab in advanced cancers. The protocol was immunoSEQ multiplex PCR, while the TCRdb copy is restricted to in-frame clones and leaves out a portion. The sample has 100,000 or so clones; around 90% are singletons. This TCR came from an adult with an advanced solid tumor such as melanoma, head and neck, liver or kidney cancer. The sample in question was CD4+ or CD8+ T cells sorted from blood, obtained in a trial of the OX40 agonist ivuxolimab.

The CDR3 sequence: CASSYGPNTEAFF. Here the CDR3 DNA reads TGTGCCAGCAGTTACGGCCCGAACACTGAAGCTTTCTTT. This chain uses TRBV6-6 with TRBJ1-1; unclear D gene. This CDR3 has 13 amino acids. V lost 2 bases and J lost 1, with 5 bases in between. Germline lookup yields CDR1 MNHNY and CDR2 SVGAGI (reference sequence).